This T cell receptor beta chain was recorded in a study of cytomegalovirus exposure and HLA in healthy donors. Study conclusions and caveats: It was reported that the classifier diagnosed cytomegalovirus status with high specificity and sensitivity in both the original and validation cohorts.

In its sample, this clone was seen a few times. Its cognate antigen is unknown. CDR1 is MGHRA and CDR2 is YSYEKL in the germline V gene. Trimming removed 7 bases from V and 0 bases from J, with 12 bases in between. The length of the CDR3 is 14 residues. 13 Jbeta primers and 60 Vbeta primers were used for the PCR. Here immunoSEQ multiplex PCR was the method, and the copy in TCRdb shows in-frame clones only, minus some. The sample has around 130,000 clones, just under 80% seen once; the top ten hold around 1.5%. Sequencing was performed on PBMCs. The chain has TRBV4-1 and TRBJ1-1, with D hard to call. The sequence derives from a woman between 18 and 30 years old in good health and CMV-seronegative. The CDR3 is CASNPEGLNTEAFF. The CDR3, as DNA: TGCGCCAGCAACCCGGAGGGCTTGAACACTGAAGCTTTCTTT.